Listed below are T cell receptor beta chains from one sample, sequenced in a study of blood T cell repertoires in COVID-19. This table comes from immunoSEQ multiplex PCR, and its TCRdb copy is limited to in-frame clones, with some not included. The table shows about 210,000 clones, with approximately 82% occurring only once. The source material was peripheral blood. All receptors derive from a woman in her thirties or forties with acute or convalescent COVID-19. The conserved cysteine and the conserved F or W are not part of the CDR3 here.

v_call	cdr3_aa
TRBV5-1	ASSLERTGAHHGYT
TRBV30	AWSVKFPGVSGYT
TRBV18	ASSPLGGESDTQY
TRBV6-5	ASSYEGNTEAF
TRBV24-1	ATSGTGNTGELF
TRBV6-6	ASAGQDRGPYEQY
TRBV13	ASSPEGSLTWYNEQF
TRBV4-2	ASSQDEGRTSADTQY
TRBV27	ASSSGQGDQPQH
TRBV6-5	ASSLTGINTEAF
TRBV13	ASGLAGGRGVNEQF
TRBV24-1	ATSEDSPYNEQF
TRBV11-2	ASSLAPQGNSPLH
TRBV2	ASSRDRAASPLH
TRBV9	ASSETSGNYNEQF
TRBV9	ASSVEGGLNEKLF
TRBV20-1	SASRSTANTEAF
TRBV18	ASSPRLAGNYEQY